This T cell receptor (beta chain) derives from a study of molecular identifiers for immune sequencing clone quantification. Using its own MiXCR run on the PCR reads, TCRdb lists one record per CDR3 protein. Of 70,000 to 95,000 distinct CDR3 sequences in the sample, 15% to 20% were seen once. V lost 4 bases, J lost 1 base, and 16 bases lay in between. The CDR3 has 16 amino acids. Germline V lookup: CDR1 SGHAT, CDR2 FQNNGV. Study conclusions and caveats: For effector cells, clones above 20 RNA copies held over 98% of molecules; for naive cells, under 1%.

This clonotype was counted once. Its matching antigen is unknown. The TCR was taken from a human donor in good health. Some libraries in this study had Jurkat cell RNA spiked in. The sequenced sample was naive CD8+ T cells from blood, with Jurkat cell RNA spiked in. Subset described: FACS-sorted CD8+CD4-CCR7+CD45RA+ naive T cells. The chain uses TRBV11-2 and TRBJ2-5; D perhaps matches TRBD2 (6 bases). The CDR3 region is CASSSGGTGFQETQYF. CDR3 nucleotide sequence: TGTGCCAGCAGCTCCGGGGGTACGGGTTTCCAAGAGACCCAGTACTTC. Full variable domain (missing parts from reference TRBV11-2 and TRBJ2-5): EAGVAQSPRYKIIEKRQSVAFWCNPISGHATLYWYQQILGQGPKLLIQFQNNGVVDDSQLPKDRFSAERLKGVDSTLKIQPAKLEDSAVYLCASSSGGTGFQETQYFGPGTRLLVL.